The TCR beta chain under discussion was sequenced for a study of response to subunit inactivated influenza vaccine. General observations from the study: The study's authors posited that every seasonal influenza vaccination enlists few new T cells.

This clonotype has only a few counts. Its antigen is as yet unknown. Via MiXCR, TCRdb re-called the RT-PCR reads, giving one row per CDR3 protein. Altogether roughly 520,000 distinct CDR3 sequences are present, approximately 24% being singletons, with the ten largest covering about 1.9%. This clonotype originated in a man aged 50 to 60 who received an inactivated influenza vaccine. Sample: CD4+ T cells sorted from PBMCs, taken 4 to 6 days after vaccination.

This CDR3 is CSVRKDSYEQYF. The CDR3 DNA reads as TGCAGCGTGCGTAAGGACTCCTACGAGCAGTACTTC. This rearrangement joins TRBV29-1 to TRBJ2-7; no clear D gene. Per the germline V gene, CDR1 is SQVTM and CDR2 is ANQGSEA. V gave up 6 bases and J gave up 0 bases, with 9 bases separating them. This CDR3 spans 12 amino acids.